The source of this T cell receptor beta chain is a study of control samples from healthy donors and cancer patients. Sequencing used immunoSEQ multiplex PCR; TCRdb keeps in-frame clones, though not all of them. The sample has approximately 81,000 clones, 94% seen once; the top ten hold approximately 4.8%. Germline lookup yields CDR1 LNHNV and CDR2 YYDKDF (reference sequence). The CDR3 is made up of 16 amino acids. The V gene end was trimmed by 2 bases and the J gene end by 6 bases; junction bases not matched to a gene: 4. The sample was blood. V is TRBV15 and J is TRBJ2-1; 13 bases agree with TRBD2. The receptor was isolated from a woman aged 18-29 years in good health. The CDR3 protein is CATSRYGTSGINEQFF. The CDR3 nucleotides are TGTGCCACCAGCAGATACGGGACTAGCGGGATCAATGAGCAGTTCTTC.